This TCR beta chain comes out of a study of CD8+ T cells in alopecia areata. Remarks on this clone: Antigen specificity is unknown.

Extracted RNA was reverse transcribed, and the resulting cDNA served as sequencing template. Some clones are missing from TCRdb's copy, which holds only in-frame ones; the method was immunoSEQ multiplex PCR. The profile shows more than 95,000 clones, about nine tenths of them singletons. Findings and limits, study-wide: Clonality in the scalp and expanded CD8+ clones ranked among the top 100 were significantly decreased by tofacitinib. Persistence during tofacitinib was seen for many expanded lesional clones in scalp and blood. Scalp specimens additionally yield sequences from normal skin's resident alphabeta T cells.

Treatment described: oral pan-JAK inhibitor, 5-10 mg twice daily. It was from alopecia areata patients that lesional scalp punch biopsies and peripheral blood were collected. Deletions cut 0 bases from V and 9 bases from J, with 4 bases between. Per the germline V gene, CDR1 is SGHTS and CDR2 is YDEGEE. This CDR3 region has 11 residues. The chain employs TRBV5-8 and TRBJ2-1; D is ambiguous. This TCR derives from a human donor with alopecia areata. The sample in question was CD8+ T cells sorted from blood, obtained between weeks 30 and 35, from a patient treated with tofacitinib. As DNA, the CDR3 is TGTGCCAGCAGCTTGGGGGTTGAGCAGTTCTTC. Translation gives CASSLGVEQFF.